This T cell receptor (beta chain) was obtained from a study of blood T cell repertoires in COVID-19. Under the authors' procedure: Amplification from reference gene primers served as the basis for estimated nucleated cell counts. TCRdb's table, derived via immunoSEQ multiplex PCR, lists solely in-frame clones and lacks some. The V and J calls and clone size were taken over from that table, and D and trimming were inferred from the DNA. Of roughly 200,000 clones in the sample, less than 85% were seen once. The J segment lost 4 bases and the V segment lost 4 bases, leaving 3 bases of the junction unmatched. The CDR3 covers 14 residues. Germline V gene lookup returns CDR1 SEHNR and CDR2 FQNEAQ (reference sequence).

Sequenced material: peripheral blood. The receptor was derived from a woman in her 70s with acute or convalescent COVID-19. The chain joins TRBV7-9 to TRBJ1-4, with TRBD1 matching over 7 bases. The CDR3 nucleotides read TGTGCCAGCAGCTGGACAGGCTTTAATGAAAAACTGTTTTTT. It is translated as CASSWTGFNEKLFF.